Sequencing of this TCR beta chain was carried out in a study of post-analysis software for immune sequencing data. Each TCR beta cDNA library carried unique molecular identifiers. Each CDR3 protein is one row after TCRdb ran MiXCR on the PCR reads. The sample contains 380,000 or so distinct CDR3 sequences, 30% to 45% of which appear only once. This clonotype was obtained from a girl aged 10 to 17 with multiple sclerosis. The sample comprised blood.

This CDR3 reads CASSDSGGALWETQYF. The CDR3 bases are TGTGCCAGCAGTGATAGCGGGGGGGCCCTATGGGAGACCCAGTACTTC. This rearrangement joins TRBV6-1 to TRBJ2-5; 11 bases line up with TRBD2. Looked up from germline, CDR1 is MNHNS and CDR2 is SASEGT. CDR3 length: 16 residues. The V and J ends lost 3 bases and 5 bases, in that order; junction bases with no gene match: 8.